This T cell receptor beta chain was identified in a study of shared clonotypes between healthy human individuals. Study in general: Contributing individuals were a couple of females and a few males aged 18 to 49.

Only Caucasian adults living in Nashville, Tennessee served as donors. Evenly divided among several immunoSEQ plates was the genomic DNA of each subset. Sequencing was performed on unsorted PBMC DNA using ten immunoSEQ deep assay plates. Clones were sequenced by immunoSEQ multiplex PCR, and TCRdb holds only the in-frame ones, with some missing. The table lists approximately 500,000 clones, approximately 80% of them singletons. The sequencing sample was made of PBMCs. This TCR was sampled from a woman in her thirties or forties in good health. Some clones in this sample may be carry-over from other donors' samples.

CDR3 in amino acids: CATGGGSLGDIQYF. The DNA of the CDR3 is TGTGCCACCGGGGGAGGGTCCCTTGGGGACATTCAGTACTTC. The chain has TRBV15 and TRBJ2-4; the match to TRBD2 covers 7 bases. This CDR3 spans 14 amino acids. Germline V gives CDR1 LNHNV, CDR2 YYDKDF (reference sequence). V lost 8 bases to trimming and J lost 8 bases; unmatched junction nucleotides: 12.